This T cell receptor (beta chain) is from a study of post-analysis software for immune sequencing data. TCR beta cDNA libraries had unique molecular identifiers. MiXCR, applied by TCRdb to the PCR reads, yields one record per CDR3 protein. The table lists around 260,000 distinct CDR3 sequences, just over 35% of them singletons, with around 5% in the top ten. There are a few counts of this clonotype. This may be a read error, as it is one base from a much larger clone. Sequencing input: blood. The sequence came from a girl between 10 and 17 years old with multiple sclerosis.

The CDR3 coding sequence is TGCAGTGTTAGAGACCACCCTAGCGGGAAAGAGACCCAGTACTTC. Translated, it gives CSVRDHPSGKETQYF. The chain couples TRBV20-1 to TRBJ2-5; 9 bases map to TRBD2. CDR1 and CDR2 from the germline V gene are DFQATT and SNEGSKA (reference sequence). The length of the CDR3 is 15 residues.